This T cell receptor (beta chain) was found in a study of blood T cell repertoires in COVID-19 (dated by TCRdb to about 2020). Notes on the research overall: Samples from collaborators originated in the United States, Italy and Spain and spanned both the acute and convalescent phases of COVID-19. The material from the prospective study consisted of cDNA or gDNA derived from T cells, B-cell-depleted T cells, or PBMCs. Deeply sampled blood TCRbeta repertoires from subjects exposed to, actively infected with, or recovered from COVID-19 were included in the dataset. A freely available public database, intended as a resource for researchers studying the immune response to SARS-CoV-2, is where the repertoires were released. Samples were obtained from the ongoing ImmuneRACE study (first 160 participants) and from over a thousand subjects provided by 6 global collaborators. Nearly every sample came with metadata listing a de-identified subject ID, COVID-19 status, age in years and sex. Where HLA class I and class II types were available, the types were taken from metadata supplied by the sample provider, not from assay-based typing. Beyond this particular receptor, the publication reports: How much clinical and demographic metadata was included differed by source and by participant, and the metadata was provided uncurated.

The count of this clone is one. It has no known antigen specificity. Base qualities are not provided; no much larger clone lies one nucleotide away. Participants in the prospective study were aged about 18 to 95 years, lived in under 30 United States geographic areas, and enrolled through a virtual design. Cohort assignment in the prospective study relied on participant-reported clinical history from a screening survey and a study questionnaire. In the prospective study, mobile phlebotomists collected whole blood, serum and a nasopharyngeal or oropharyngeal swab from each participant. Participants in the prospective study had the option to provide additional blood draws and questionnaires over a 2-month period. Before DNA extraction, prospective study blood samples were shipped either frozen or at room temperature. The germline V gene gives CDR1 as LGHNA and CDR2 as YSLEER. Its CDR3 holds 17 amino acids, cysteine through phenylalanine. Only the CDR3 region is kept as DNA, spanning 51 bases read in frame from base 1. The germline V and J ends show losses of 0 bases and 6 bases respectively, and no gene match explains 12 bases of the junction.

TCRbeta CDR3 regions were amplified from genomic DNA using the immunoSEQ Assay, a bias-controlled multiplex PCR. The published analysis was carried out like this. The number of nucleated cells in each sample was estimated from the amplification of reference gene primers within the assay. To quantify the absolute abundance of each unique TCRbeta CDR3 rearrangement, sequence reads were collapsed and filtered. For each sample, productive Simpson clonality was calculated by taking the square root of Simpson's diversity index across productive rearrangements. TCRdb mirrors the immuneACCESS table, restricted to in-frame sequences. Some clones are absent from its copies; in checked studies, under half trace to an unresolved V gene, and the reason for the others is unknown. The V and J calls and clone size are taken from that table; D and trimming were inferred from the DNA. The sample yields 70,000 to 90,000 clones; roughly 89% were counted once. The top ten constitute around 1% of the sample.

The sequence was collected from a woman between 45 and 65 years old with acute COVID-19. The chain couples TRBV4-3 to TRBJ1-2; 8 middle bases align to TRBD1. Sample: PBMCs or T cells enriched from blood (not recorded which). The nucleotide sequence is given as TGCGCCAGCAGCCAAGAGGGACTGGGCAGGGGGCTCGATGGCTACACCTTC. This translates into CASSQEGLGRGLDGYTF.